What follows are 26 T cell receptor beta chains derived from one specimen sequenced in a study of T-cell reconstitution after alpha-beta-depleted transplantation in children. Preparation of the TCRbeta library used unique molecular identifiers. TCRdb called the PCR reads again in MiXCR, with one record for every CDR3 protein. Of more than 200,000 distinct CDR3 sequences in the sample, over 15% were seen once. The sample in question was PBMCs, mostly from graft donor cells, obtained 360 days after TCRalphabeta/CD19-depleted stem cell transplant. The origin of the receptors is a male patient aged 2-15 years who had a stem cell transplant for acute lymphoblastic leukemia, so the T cells may come from the graft donor.

This chain links TRBV12-3 or TRBV12-4 with TRBJ1-4; no definite D call. The CDR3 is made up of 19 amino acids. V shed 3 bases and J shed 0 bases, with 20 bases lying between them. The CDR3 DNA is TGTGCCAGCAGTTTCCGACCCGGACGGGTAGGCTCAACTAATGAAAAACTGTTTTTT. It specifies CASSFRPGRVGSTNEKLFF.

The table lists this clonotype with a few counts. V is TRBV5-1 and J is TRBJ2-3; 10 bases are shared with TRBD1. The junction had 5 bases not matched to a gene; V was cut back by 3 bases and J by 4 bases. Germline values: CDR1 SGHRS, CDR2 YFSETQ. This CDR3 is 15 amino acids long. CDR3 region: CASSSGQGLPDTQYF. CDR3 coding DNA: TGCGCCAGCAGCTCGGGACAGGGGCTGCCAGATACGCAGTATTTT.

This clonotype appeared a few times. V and J are TRBV3-1 and TRBJ1-1, with no clear D. From germline, CDR1 is LGHDT and CDR2 YNNKEL (reference sequence). The ends were cut back, 1 base at V and 5 bases at J, with 14 bases in the middle. This CDR3 has 15 residues. The CDR3 DNA reads TGTGCCAGCAGCCAAGGGGCTCCCGAGGATACTGAAGCTTTCTTT. It translates to CASSQGAPEDTEAFF.

The chain has TRBV28 and TRBJ2-2; 8 bases fit TRBD1. Looked up from germline, CDR1 is MDHEN and CDR2 is SYDVKM. The junction had 6 bases not matched to a gene; V was cut back by 3 bases and J by 3 bases. The CDR3 has 16 amino acids. The CDR3 loop is CASSFRGLYDTGELFF. For the CDR3, the DNA is TGTGCCAGCAGTTTCAGGGGGCTTTACGACACCGGGGAGCTGTTTTTT.

This clonotype occurred many times. The J gene is TRBJ2-2, the V gene TRBV6-5; D is ambiguous. The CDR3 runs 14 residues. V was clipped by 5 bases and J by 4 bases, with 11 bases between them. Germline V gene data show CDR1 as MNHEY and CDR2 as SVGAGI. CDR3 in DNA: TGTGCCAGCAGTAACGTTCCCGGCACCGGGGAGCTGTTTTTT. Amino acids: CASSNVPGTGELFF.

The table lists this clonotype with a few counts. J is TRBJ2-7 and V is TRBV7-2, with a possible D match to TRBD1 (5 bases). The germline V gene has CDR1 SGHTA and CDR2 FQGNSA. Trimming pared 0 bases from V and 0 bases from J, leaving 12 bases between. This CDR3 region has 16 residues. The CDR3 nucleotides read TGTGCCAGCAGCTTAGCGCAGGGTGGTCCCTCCTACGAGCAGTACTTC. It specifies CASSLAQGGPSYEQYF. Full variable domain (outside the CDR3, taken from reference TRBV7-2 and TRBJ2-7): GAGVSQSPSNKVTEKGKDVELRCDPISGHTALYWYRQSLGQGLEFLIYFQGNSAPDKSGLPSDRFSAERTGGSVSTLTIQRTQQEDSAVYLCASSLAQGGPSYEQYFGPGTRLTVT.

This clonotype turned up a few times. This chain joins TRBV2 and TRBJ2-4; 12 bases match TRBD2. Germline V lookup: CDR1 SNHLY, CDR2 FYNNEI. Trimming took 6 bases from V and 6 from J; bases not matched to a gene: 3. The CDR3 runs to 14 residues. The DNA for the CDR3 is TGTGCCAGCAGCCCTAGCGGGGGGGGAAACATTCAGTACTTC. Amino acids: CASSPSGGGNIQYF.

This clonotype was detected ten times or more. This rearrangement joins TRBV6-5 to TRBJ2-5, with TRBD2 identical over 8 bases. The CDR3 length is 14 residues. CDR1 is MNHEY and CDR2 is SVGAGI in the germline V gene. After removal of 3 bases from V and 3 bases from J, the junction contained 3 bases not matched to a gene. The DNA of the CDR3 is TGTGCCAGCAGTTATAAGCGGGGGAAAGAGACCCAGTACTTC. Amino acid sequence: CASSYKRGKETQYF.

This clonotype has a handful of counts. The chain carries TRBV20-1 and TRBJ2-5; TRBD1 agrees at 9 bases. CDR3 length: 16 amino acids. CDR1 is DFQATT, CDR2 SNEGSKA, per germline (reference sequence). Germline trimming cut 1 base from V and 0 bases from J; bases unmatched to any gene: 6. In DNA, the CDR3 is TGCAGTGCTAGAGGTTGGGACAGGGTGTACCAAGAGACCCAGTACTTC. Its protein is CSARGWDRVYQETQYF.

This clonotype was observed a handful of times. This rearrangement joins TRBV24-1 to TRBJ2-5; 8 nucleotides line up with TRBD2. V shed 0 bases, J shed 5 bases, and the junction held 7 bases outside the gene matches. The CDR3 is 16 amino acids. Germline V gene lookup returns CDR1 KGHDR and CDR2 SFDVKD. The CDR3 sequence is CATSDLYGGAVETQYF. CDR3 coding DNA: TGTGCCACCAGTGATTTGTACGGGGGGGCCGTTGAGACCCAGTACTTC.

The gene calls are TRBV24-1 and TRBJ2-5; tentatively, D is TRBD2 (5 bases). The CDR3 has 15 residues. V was clipped by 4 bases and J by 3 bases, with 14 bases between them. Germline V gives CDR1 KGHDR, CDR2 SFDVKD. CDR3 region: CATSETYPREETQYF. The CDR3, as DNA: TGTGCCACCAGTGAAACCTACCCGAGGGAAGAGACCCAGTACTTC.

The V gene is TRBV9, the J gene TRBJ2-1, with 12 nucleotides matching TRBD2. V shed 0 bases and J 7 bases; nucleotides not matched to a gene: 8. The CDR3 has 17 amino acids. Germline values: CDR1 SGDLS, CDR2 YYNGEE. CDR3 bases: TGTGCCAGCAGCGTAGATCCTAGCGGGGGGGCGGTGAATGAGCAGTTCTTC. Translating gives CASSVDPSGGAVNEQFF.

The V and J genes are TRBV12-5 and TRBJ2-1; 7 nucleotides line up with TRBD2. Germline CDR1 LGHNT, CDR2 FRNRAP. The CDR3 consists of 13 residues. The V segment lost 1 base and the J segment 8 bases; nucleotides outside the gene matches: 2. DNA of the CDR3: TGTGCTAGTGGTTTGGGTCGGGGGGATGAGCAGTTCTTC. It encodes CASGLGRGDEQFF. Together with reference TRBV12-5 and TRBJ2-1, the CDR3 gives the full variable domain: DARVTQTPRHKVTEMGQEVTMRCQPILGHNTVFWYRQTMMQGLELLAYFRNRAPLDDSGMPKDRFSAEMPDATLATLKIQPSEPRDSAVYFCASGLGRGDEQFFGPGTRLTVL.

V and J are TRBV20-1 and TRBJ2-5; TRBD2 matches 9 bases. J was trimmed by 0 bases and V by 1 base; bases with no gene match: 6. CDR3 length: 16 residues. Looked up from germline, CDR1 is DFQATT and CDR2 is SNEGSKA (reference sequence). The CDR3 DNA reads as TGCAGTGCTAGAGTACCGAGCGGGGGGTACCAAGAGACCCAGTACTTC. It is translated as CSARVPSGGYQETQYF.

The rearrangement links TRBV2 to TRBJ2-7; no definite D call. The CDR3 totals 13 residues. The V gene's germline CDR1 is SNHLY and CDR2 FYNNEI. Between the trimmed V and J ends, which lost 6 bases and 3 bases, there was a span of 12 bases. The CDR3 reads CASRTGPYYEQYF. The CDR3 DNA sequence: TGTGCCAGCAGGACCGGGCCATACTACGAGCAGTACTTC. The variable domain in full, with the rest retrieved from reference TRBV2 and TRBJ2-7, is EPEVTQTPSHQVTQMGQEVILRCVPISNHLYFYWYRQILGQKVEFLVSFYNNEISEKSEIFDDQFSVERPDGSNFTLKIRSTKLEDSAMYFCASRTGPYYEQYFGPGTRLTVT.

This clonotype was picked up a small number of times. The gene calls are TRBV11-3 and TRBJ2-3; D might be TRBD1 (6 bases). Per the germline V gene, CDR1 is SGHNT and CDR2 is YENEEA. V dropped 6 bases and J dropped 1 base, with 14 bases sitting between them. This CDR3 has 15 amino acids. The CDR3 sequence: CASSSTGSRTDTQYF. The CDR3 nucleotides read TGTGCCAGCAGTTCCACAGGGTCCCGCACAGATACGCAGTATTTT.

The V call is TRBV7-9, the J call TRBJ2-7; 9 bases are a match to TRBD2. Germline V lookup: CDR1 SEHNR, CDR2 FQNEAQ (reference sequence). The V segment lost 4 bases and the J segment 0 bases; nucleotides outside the gene matches: 7. CDR3 size: 16 residues. DNA of the CDR3: TGTGCCAGCAGCTCTAGGGGTAGCGGGGGCTCCTACGAGCAGTACTTC. It specifies CASSSRGSGGSYEQYF. The full variable domain, rest sourced from reference TRBV7-9 and TRBJ2-7, is DTGVSQNPRHKITKRGQNVTFRCDPISEHNRLYWYRQTLGQGPEFLTYFQNEAQLEKSRLLSDRFSAERPKGSFSTLEIQRTEQGDSAMYLCASSSRGSGGSYEQYFGPGTRLTVT.

In DNA, the CDR3 is TGTGCCATCAGGAGGGATGAGCGGGAGTCAGATACGCAGTATTTT. Protein product: CAIRRDERESDTQYF. This rearrangement joins TRBV10-3 to TRBJ2-3, with TRBD2 matching over 8 bases. The CDR3 is 15 amino acids. The trim removed 6 bases at V and 4 bases at J, leaving 9 bases unmatched. Germline V gives CDR1 ENHRY, CDR2 SYGVKD.

This clonotype came up a few times. The chain employs TRBV5-1 and TRBJ2-3; 10 bases are a match to TRBD2. The CDR3 is 16 amino acids. Trimming took 4 bases from V and 2 from J; bases not matched to a gene: 7. CDR1 is SGHRS, CDR2 YFSETQ, per germline. The CDR3 region has the DNA TGCGCCAGCAGCCCCGGGACTAGCGAGTACACAGATACGCAGTATTTT. Protein sequence: CASSPGTSEYTDTQYF.

This clonotype was counted only a few times. For the CDR3, the DNA is TGCGCCAGCAGCTACCTCACGGGACAGGGAGGAGATACGCAGTATTTT. Translated: CASSYLTGQGGDTQYF. V gene TRBV4-3 combines with J gene TRBJ2-3; 9 bases map to TRBD1. Germline lookup yields CDR1 LGHNA and CDR2 YSLEER. There are 16 residues in the CDR3. V dropped 5 bases and J dropped 5; count of bases not matched to a gene: 11.

This clonotype was seen just once. The V and J genes are TRBV12-5 and TRBJ2-2; 9 bases map to TRBD1. J gave up 1 base and V 3 bases, and 6 bases lay outside the gene matches. Germline CDR1 LGHNT, CDR2 FRNRAP. CDR3 length: 17 residues. The CDR3 loop is CASGFWTGERNTGELFF. CDR3 sequence (DNA): TGTGCTAGTGGTTTTTGGACAGGGGAGAGGAACACCGGGGAGCTGTTTTTT.

The gene calls are TRBV7-9 and TRBJ1-1; weak D call: TRBD1 (6 bases). The CDR3 has 14 amino acids. Trimming removed 3 bases from V and 4 bases from J, with 12 bases in between. CDR1 is SEHNR and CDR2 is FQNEAQ in the germline V gene (reference sequence). CDR3 loop: CASSFPGEGTEAFF. Here the CDR3 DNA reads TGTGCCAGCAGCTTCCCAGGGGAGGGCACTGAAGCTTTCTTT.

The rearrangement links TRBV12-3 or TRBV12-4 to TRBJ2-1; D gene ambiguous. This CDR3 has 14 residues. The V end lost 7 bases, the J end lost 6 bases, and 16 bases lay between the germline ends. In DNA, the CDR3 is TGTGCCAGCACCATCCCCAGGAGCCTCAATGAGCAGTTCTTC. This encodes CASTIPRSLNEQFF.

This clonotype was detected ten times or more. The V and J genes are TRBV27 and TRBJ2-3; D is possibly TRBD1 (6 bases). CDR3 length: 14 residues. V was shortened by 7 bases and J by 2 bases, with 13 bases between the two germline ends. CDR1 MNHEY and CDR2 SMNVEV come from the germline V gene (reference sequence). CDR3 bases: TGTGCCAGCAAGGAGGCAGGGGACACAGATACGCAGTATTTT. Amino acid sequence: CASKEAGDTDTQYF.

This chain links TRBV12-3 or TRBV12-4 with TRBJ1-2; maybe TRBD1 (5 bases). The CDR3 contains 14 residues. Trimming left V 5 bases short and J 2 bases short, with 12 bases between. The CDR3 here is CASSPRGGNYGYTF. Here the CDR3 DNA reads TGTGCCAGCAGTCCCCGTGGGGGGAACTATGGCTACACCTTC.

In its sample, this clonotype was seen a few times. The gene calls are TRBV19 and TRBJ2-2, with 9 bases that match TRBD1. Unmatched junction bases numbered 8, after V lost 10 bases and J lost 5 bases. This CDR3 contains 14 residues. CDR1 LNHDA and CDR2 SQIVND come from the germline V gene (reference sequence). CDR3 region: CATNRGPGTGELFF. The CDR3 DNA follows: TGTGCCACTAACAGGGGGCCGGGGACCGGGGAGCTGTTTTTT.